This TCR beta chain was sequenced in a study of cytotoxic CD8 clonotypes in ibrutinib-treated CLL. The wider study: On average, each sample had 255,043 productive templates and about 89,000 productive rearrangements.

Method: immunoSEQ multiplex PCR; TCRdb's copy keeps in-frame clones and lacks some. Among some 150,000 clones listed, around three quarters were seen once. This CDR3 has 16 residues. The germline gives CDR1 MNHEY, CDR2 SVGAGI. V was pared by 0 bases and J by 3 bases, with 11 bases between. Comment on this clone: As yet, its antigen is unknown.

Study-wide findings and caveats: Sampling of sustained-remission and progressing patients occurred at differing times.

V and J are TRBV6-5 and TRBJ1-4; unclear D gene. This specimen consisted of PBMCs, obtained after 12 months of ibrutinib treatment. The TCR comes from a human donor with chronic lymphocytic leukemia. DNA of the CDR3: TGTGCCAGCAGTTACTCTCCGTGGTTGTCTAATGAAAAACTGTTTTTT. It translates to CASSYSPWLSNEKLFF.